These 15 T cell receptor beta chains were sequenced from one sample in a study of cytomegalovirus exposure and HLA in healthy donors. Use of 60 Vbeta and 13 Jbeta primers characterized the PCR. Produced via immunoSEQ multiplex PCR; TCRdb's table is partial and in-frame only. The table shows under 130,000 clones, with roughly 70% occurring only once. The sequencing sample was made of PBMCs. Source of these receptors: a man between 40 and 49 years old in good health and CMV-seropositive.

This clone was seen a handful of times. The chain is built from TRBV5-1 and TRBJ2-6, with D possibly TRBD1 on 6 matching bases. Per the germline V gene, CDR1 is SGHRS and CDR2 is YFSETQ. The CDR3 contains 17 residues. V was shortened by 5 bases and J by 0 bases, with 15 bases between the two germline ends. The CDR3, as DNA: TGCGCCAGCAGTCCGGACAGCACCTCCTCTGGGGCCAACGTCCTGACTTTC. Its protein product is CASSPDSTSSGANVLTF.

V is TRBV2 and J is TRBJ2-2; 13 bases align to TRBD2. Germline loops: CDR1 SNHLY, CDR2 FYNNEI. The V and J ends lost 4 bases and 1 base, in that order; junction bases with no gene match: 6. This CDR3 has 18 amino acids. CDR3 residues: CASSGLGLAGRNTGELFF. The CDR3 nucleotides read TGTGCCAGCAGTGGTCTGGGACTAGCGGGAAGGAACACCGGGGAGCTGTTTTTT.

This clone was seen a handful of times. The chain combines TRBV5-6 with TRBJ2-6; D possibly corresponds to TRBD1 (6 bases). The CDR3 runs 16 residues. V was trimmed by 4 bases and J by 0 bases, leaving 11 bases between them. Germline CDR1 reads SGHDT; CDR2 reads YYEEEE. CDR3 DNA: TGTGCCAGCAGCCCTCCAGGGGACTCTGGGGCCAACGTCCTGACTTTC. This gives the protein CASSPPGDSGANVLTF.

The V and J genes are TRBV19 and TRBJ1-1, with a possible D match to TRBD1 (5 bases). The germline V and J ends were trimmed by 6 bases and 0 bases, with 14 bases remaining between them. The CDR3 totals 15 residues. Germline V gives CDR1 LNHDA, CDR2 SQIVND (reference sequence). CDR3 amino acids: CASRAGLGVNTEAFF. CDR3 coding DNA: TGTGCCAGTAGGGCAGGGTTAGGTGTGAACACTGAAGCTTTCTTT. Full variable domain (remainder filled in from reference TRBV19 and TRBJ1-1): DGGITQSPKYLFRKEGQNVTLSCEQNLNHDAMYWYRQDPGQGLRLIYYSQIVNDFQKGDIAEGYSVSREKKESFPLTVTSAQKNPTAFYLCASRAGLGVNTEAFFGQGTRLTVV.

The chain couples TRBV25-1 to TRBJ1-2; D remains unclear. Deletions cut 4 bases from V and 6 bases from J, with 12 bases between. Germline V CDR1 and CDR2: MGHDK, SYGVNS. The CDR3 has 13 residues. Here the CDR3 reads CASSAEPRNGYTF. CDR3 coding DNA: TGTGCCAGCAGTGCCGAGCCTAGAAATGGCTACACCTTC.

The chain is built from TRBV30 and TRBJ2-2; 7 positions match TRBD2. After removal of 8 bases from V and 3 bases from J, the junction contained 6 bases not matched to a gene. Per the germline V gene, CDR1 is GTSNPN and CDR2 is SVGIG (reference sequence). This CDR3 is built from 13 residues. The CDR3 DNA reads TGTGCCAGAGGGAGGGCGGACACCGGGGAGCTGTTTTTT. The encoded protein is CARGRADTGELFF.

The chain combines TRBV27 with TRBJ2-7; 9 bases agree with TRBD2. The CDR3 runs to 15 residues. CDR1 is MNHEY, CDR2 SMNVEV, per germline (reference sequence). The trim removed 0 bases at V and 3 bases at J, leaving 3 bases unmatched. CDR3 DNA: TGTGCCAGCAGTTTATCTAGCGGGAGCTTCTACGAGCAGTACGTC. Amino acid sequence: CASSLSSGSFYEQYV.

The chain employs TRBV6-4 and TRBJ2-1, with TRBD2 as a possible D gene (6 bases). CDR3 size: 15 residues. The germline CDR1 and CDR2 sequences are MRHNA and SNTAGT. Deletions cut 10 bases from V and 6 bases from J, with 22 bases between. The CDR3 bases are TGTGCCACCCGACCTAGCCGGGAGATGGGCAATGAGCAGTTCTTC. Its translation is CATRPSREMGNEQFF.

The chain uses TRBV6-5 and TRBJ1-2; 7 bases line up with TRBD1. The V segment lost 0 bases and the J segment 5 bases; nucleotides outside the gene matches: 3. The CDR3 is made up of 14 amino acids. Germline V gives CDR1 MNHEY, CDR2 SVGAGI. DNA for the CDR3: TGTGCCAGCAGTTACTCCCCGGGACAGTATGGCTACACCTTC. Protein product: CASSYSPGQYGYTF.

J is TRBJ2-3 and V is TRBV27; 7 bases line up with TRBD2. Germline V gene data show CDR1 as MNHEY and CDR2 as SMNVEV (reference sequence). The CDR3 spans 16 residues. J lost 0 bases, V lost 2 bases, and 5 bases had no gene match. The CDR3 protein is CASSLVGLPSTDTQYF. CDR3 nucleotides: TGTGCCAGCAGTTTAGTGGGACTACCGAGCACAGATACGCAGTATTTT.

This clone was found once. The chain employs TRBV27 and TRBJ2-7; 7 bases are shared with TRBD1. Germline CDR1 and CDR2: MNHEY and SMNVEV (reference sequence). This CDR3 is built from 14 residues. With 7 bases clipped from V and 0 bases from J, the junction kept 6 bases outside the gene matches. The CDR3 sequence: CASNLQGDSYEQYF. CDR3 nucleotides: TGTGCCAGCAACCTTCAGGGGGACTCCTACGAGCAGTACTTC.

This clone showed up just a few times. The chain is built from TRBV4-1 and TRBJ2-5; D is perhaps TRBD1 (5 bases). The CDR3 totals 14 residues. The germline gives CDR1 MGHRA, CDR2 YSYEKL. Trimming shortened V by 4 bases and J by 0 bases, and 9 bases separated the two germline ends. As DNA, the CDR3 is TGCGCCAGCAGCCCTCGGACATACCAAGAGACCCAGTACTTC. This codes for CASSPRTYQETQYF.

The chain is built from TRBV9 and TRBJ2-2, with 8 bases that match TRBD1. Germline assignment: CDR1 SGDLS and CDR2 YYNGEE. J gave up 5 bases and V 3 bases, and 9 bases lay outside the gene matches. This CDR3 has 16 residues. In DNA, the CDR3 is TGTGCCAGCAGCGCCGCGGGGACAGGAGCTACCGGGGAGCTGTTTTTT. Protein: CASSAAGTGATGELFF.

V gene TRBV19 combines with J gene TRBJ2-2, with a tentative D call TRBD2 (5 bases). The CDR3 is made up of 13 amino acids. The V gene's germline CDR1 is LNHDA and CDR2 SQIVND (reference sequence). Trimming cost V 6 bases and J 7 bases, with 12 bases left between them. In nucleotides, the CDR3 is TGTGCCAGTAGAAGGACTGAGCACGGGGAGCTGTTTTTT. This codes for CASRRTEHGELFF.

Only a few counts were recorded for this clone. V and J are TRBV10-1 and TRBJ2-7; a weak D match, TRBD1 (6 bases). CDR1 WNHNN and CDR2 SYGVQD come from the germline V gene (reference sequence). V was shortened by 8 bases and J by 3 bases, with 8 bases between the two germline ends. This CDR3 is 11 amino acids long. As DNA, the CDR3 is TGCGCCAGCGGGGGCGGCTACGAGCAGTACTTC. Translating it yields CASGGGYEQYF.